This T cell receptor (beta chain) appears in the sequencing data of a study of blood T cell repertoires in COVID-19. Study at large: Samples representing acute and convalescent COVID-19 were sourced from the United States, Italy and Spain. From T cells, B-cell-depleted T cells, or PBMCs came the material, which was cDNA or gDNA.

Per the study methods: Amplifying reference gene primers gave estimates of nucleated cell counts. Repertoires were generated with immunoSEQ multiplex PCR, while TCRdb's copy carries only in-frame clones and drops some. The D gene and trimming were derived from the DNA, and the V and J assignments and clone size from that table. Of roughly 70,000 clones listed, 65% to 85% are singletons. The CDR3 spans 16 residues. Germline assignment: CDR1 KGHSH and CDR2 LQKENI. Trimming took 1 base from V and 4 from J; bases not matched to a gene: 7. The origin of this receptor is a woman aged 60-70 years with acute or convalescent COVID-19. Sequencing input: peripheral blood. The chain combines TRBV18 with TRBJ2-5, with 9 bases aligning to TRBD1. The CDR3 bases are TGTGCCAGCTCACCACAAAGCCCGGGACAGGGAGAGACCCAGTACTTC. Translating gives CASSPQSPGQGETQYF.